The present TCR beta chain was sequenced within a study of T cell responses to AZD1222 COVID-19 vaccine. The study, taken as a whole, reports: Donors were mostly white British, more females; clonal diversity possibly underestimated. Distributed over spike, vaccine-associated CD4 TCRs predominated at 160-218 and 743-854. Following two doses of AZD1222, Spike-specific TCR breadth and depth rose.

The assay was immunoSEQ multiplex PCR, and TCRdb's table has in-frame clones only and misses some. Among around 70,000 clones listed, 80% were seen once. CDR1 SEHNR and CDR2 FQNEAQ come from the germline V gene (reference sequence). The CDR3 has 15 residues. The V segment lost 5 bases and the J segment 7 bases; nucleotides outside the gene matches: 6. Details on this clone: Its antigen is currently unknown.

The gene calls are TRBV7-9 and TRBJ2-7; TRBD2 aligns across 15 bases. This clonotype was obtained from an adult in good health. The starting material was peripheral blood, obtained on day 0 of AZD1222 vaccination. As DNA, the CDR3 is TGTGCCAGCAGCCCTATGGGACTAGCGGGGGGTGAGCAGTACTTC. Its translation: CASSPMGLAGGEQYF.